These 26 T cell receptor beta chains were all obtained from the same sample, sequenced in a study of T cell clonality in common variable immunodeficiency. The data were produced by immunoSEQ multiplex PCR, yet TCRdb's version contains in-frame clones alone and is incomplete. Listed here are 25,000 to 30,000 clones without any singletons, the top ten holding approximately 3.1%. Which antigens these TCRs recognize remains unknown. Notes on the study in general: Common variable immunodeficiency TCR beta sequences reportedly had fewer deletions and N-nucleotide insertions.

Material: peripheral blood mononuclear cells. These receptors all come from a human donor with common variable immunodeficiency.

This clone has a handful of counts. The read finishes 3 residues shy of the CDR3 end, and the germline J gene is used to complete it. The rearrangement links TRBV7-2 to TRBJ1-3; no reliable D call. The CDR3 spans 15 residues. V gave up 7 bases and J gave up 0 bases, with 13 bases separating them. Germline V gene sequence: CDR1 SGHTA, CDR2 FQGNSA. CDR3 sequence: CASTPSRLSGNTIYF. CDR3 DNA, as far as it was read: TGTGCCAGCACCCCCTCAAGGCTCTCTGGAAACACC.

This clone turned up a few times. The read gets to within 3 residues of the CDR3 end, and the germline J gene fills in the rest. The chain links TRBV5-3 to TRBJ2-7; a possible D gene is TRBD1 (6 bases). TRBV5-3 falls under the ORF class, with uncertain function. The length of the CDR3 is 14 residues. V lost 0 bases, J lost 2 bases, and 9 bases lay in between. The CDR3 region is CARSLEDSPYEQYF. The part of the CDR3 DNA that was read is TGTGCCAGAAGCTTGGAGGACAGCCCCTACGAG.

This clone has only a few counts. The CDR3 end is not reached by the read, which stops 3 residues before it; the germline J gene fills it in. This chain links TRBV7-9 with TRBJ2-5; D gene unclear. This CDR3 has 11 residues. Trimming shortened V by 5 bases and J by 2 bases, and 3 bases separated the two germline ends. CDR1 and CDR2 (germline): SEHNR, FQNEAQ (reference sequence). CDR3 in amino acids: CASSLQETQYF. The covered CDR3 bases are TGTGCCAGCAGCCTACAAGAGACC.

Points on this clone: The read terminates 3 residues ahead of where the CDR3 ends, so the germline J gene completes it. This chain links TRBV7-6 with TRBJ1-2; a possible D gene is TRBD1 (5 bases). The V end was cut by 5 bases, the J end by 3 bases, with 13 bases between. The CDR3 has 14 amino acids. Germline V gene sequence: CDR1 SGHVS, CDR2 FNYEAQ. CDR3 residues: CASSLPGGYYGYTF. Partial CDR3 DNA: TGTGCCAGCAGCCTGCCGGGGGGGTACTATGGC.

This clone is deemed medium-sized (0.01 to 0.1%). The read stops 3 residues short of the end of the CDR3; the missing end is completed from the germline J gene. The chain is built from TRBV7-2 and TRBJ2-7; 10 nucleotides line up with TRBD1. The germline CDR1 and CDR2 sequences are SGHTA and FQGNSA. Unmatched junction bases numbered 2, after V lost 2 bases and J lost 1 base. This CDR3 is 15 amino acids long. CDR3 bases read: TGTGCCAGCAGCTTAAGGACAGGGGGATCCTACGAG. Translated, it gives CASSLRTGGSYE. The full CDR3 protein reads CASSLRTGGSYEQYF.

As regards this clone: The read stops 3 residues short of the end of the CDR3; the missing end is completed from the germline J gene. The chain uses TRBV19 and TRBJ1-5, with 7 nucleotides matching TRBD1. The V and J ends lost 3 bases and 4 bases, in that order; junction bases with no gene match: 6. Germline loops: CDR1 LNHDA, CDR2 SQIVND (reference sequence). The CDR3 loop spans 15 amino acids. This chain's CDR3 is CASSIAAGGNQPQHF. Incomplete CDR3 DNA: TGTGCCAGTAGTATTGCGGCAGGGGGGAATCAGCCC.

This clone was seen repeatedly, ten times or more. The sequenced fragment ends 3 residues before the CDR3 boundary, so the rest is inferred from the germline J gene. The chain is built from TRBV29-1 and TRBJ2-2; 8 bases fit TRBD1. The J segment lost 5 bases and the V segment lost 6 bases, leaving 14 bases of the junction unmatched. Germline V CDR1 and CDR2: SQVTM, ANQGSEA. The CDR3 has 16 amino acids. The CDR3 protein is CSVGGSGRGRTGELFF. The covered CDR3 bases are TGCAGCGTGGGTGGATCGGGCAGGGGGCGAACCGGGGAG.

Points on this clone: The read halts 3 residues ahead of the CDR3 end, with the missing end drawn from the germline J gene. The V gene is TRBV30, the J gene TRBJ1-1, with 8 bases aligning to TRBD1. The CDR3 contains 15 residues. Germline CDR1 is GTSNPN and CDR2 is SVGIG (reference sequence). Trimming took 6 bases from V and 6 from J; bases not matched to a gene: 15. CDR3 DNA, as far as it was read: TGTGCCTGTCCGACAGGGGAGGACGTTCCACCTGAA. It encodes CACPTGEDVPPE. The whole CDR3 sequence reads CACPTGEDVPPEAFF.

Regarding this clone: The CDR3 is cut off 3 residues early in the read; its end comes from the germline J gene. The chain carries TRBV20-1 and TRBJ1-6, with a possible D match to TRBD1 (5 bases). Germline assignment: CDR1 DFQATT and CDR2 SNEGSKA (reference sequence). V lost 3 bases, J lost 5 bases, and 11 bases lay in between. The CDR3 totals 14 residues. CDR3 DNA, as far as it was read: TGCAGTGCTAGTCAGGGAACTAATAATTCACCC. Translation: CSASQGTNNSP. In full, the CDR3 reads CSASQGTNNSPLHF.

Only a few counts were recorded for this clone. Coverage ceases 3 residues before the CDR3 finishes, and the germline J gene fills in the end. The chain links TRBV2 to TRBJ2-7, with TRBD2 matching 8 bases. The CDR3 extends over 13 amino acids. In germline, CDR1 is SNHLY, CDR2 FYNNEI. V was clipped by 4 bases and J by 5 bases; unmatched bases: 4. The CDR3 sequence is CASSAGGPHEQYF. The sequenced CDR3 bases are TGTGCCAGCAGTGCGGGGGGGCCCCACGAG.

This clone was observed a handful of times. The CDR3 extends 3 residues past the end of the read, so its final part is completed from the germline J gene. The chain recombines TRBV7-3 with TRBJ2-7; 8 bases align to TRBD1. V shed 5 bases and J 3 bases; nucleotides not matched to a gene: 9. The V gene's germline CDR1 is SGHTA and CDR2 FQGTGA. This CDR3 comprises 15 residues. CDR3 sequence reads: CASSLRGGQDYEQYF. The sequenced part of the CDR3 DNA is TGTGCCAGCAGCCTACGAGGGGGACAGGACTACGAG.

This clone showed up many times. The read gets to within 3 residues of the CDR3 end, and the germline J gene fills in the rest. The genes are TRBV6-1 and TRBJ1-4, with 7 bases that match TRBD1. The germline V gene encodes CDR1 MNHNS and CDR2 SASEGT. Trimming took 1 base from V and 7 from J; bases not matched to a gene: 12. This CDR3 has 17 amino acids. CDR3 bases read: TGTGCCAGCAGTGAAGGGGACAGCCCCTACGGCGGTGAAAAA. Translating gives CASSEGDSPYGGEK. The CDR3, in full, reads CASSEGDSPYGGEKLFF.

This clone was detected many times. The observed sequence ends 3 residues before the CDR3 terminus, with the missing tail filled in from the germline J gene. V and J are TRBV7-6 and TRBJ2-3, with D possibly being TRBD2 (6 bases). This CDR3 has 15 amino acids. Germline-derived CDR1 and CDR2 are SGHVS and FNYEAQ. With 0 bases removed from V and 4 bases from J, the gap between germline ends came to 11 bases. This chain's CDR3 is CASSLAWGVPDTQYF. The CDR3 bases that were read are TGTGCCAGCAGCTTAGCATGGGGGGTCCCAGATACG.

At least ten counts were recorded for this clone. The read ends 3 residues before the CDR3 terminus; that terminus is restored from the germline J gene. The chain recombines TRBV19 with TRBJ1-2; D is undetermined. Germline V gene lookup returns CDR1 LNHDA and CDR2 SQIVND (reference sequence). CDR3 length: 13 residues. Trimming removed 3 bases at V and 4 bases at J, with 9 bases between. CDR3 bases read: TGTGCCAGTAGTATTCGGGGTAGCTATGGC. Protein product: CASSIRGSYG. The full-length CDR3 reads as CASSIRGSYGYTF.

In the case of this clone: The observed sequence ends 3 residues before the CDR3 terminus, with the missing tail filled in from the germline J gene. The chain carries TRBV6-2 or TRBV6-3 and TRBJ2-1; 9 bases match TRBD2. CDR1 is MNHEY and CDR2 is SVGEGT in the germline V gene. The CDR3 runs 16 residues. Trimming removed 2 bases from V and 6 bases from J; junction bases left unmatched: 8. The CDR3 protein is CASSYGTSGFSNEQFF. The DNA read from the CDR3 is TGTGCCAGCAGTTACGGTACTAGCGGGTTTTCCAATGAG.

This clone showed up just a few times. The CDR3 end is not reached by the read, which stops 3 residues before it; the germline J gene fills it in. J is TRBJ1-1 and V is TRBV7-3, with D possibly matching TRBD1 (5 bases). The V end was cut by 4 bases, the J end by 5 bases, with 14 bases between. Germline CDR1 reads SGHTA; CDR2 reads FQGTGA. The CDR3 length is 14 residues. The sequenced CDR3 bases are TGTGCCAGCAGCTCCGGGGGGGGTGGGACTGAA. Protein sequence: CASSSGGGGTE. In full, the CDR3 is CASSSGGGGTEAFF.

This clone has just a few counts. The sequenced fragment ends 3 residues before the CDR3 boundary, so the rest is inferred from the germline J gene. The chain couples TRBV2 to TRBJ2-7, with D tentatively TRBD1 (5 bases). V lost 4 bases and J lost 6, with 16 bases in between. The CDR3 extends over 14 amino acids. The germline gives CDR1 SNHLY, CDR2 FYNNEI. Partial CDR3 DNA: TGTGCCAGCAGTGCTTTAGGCAGGGCGGTCGAG. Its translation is CASSALGRAVE. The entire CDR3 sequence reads CASSALGRAVEQYF.

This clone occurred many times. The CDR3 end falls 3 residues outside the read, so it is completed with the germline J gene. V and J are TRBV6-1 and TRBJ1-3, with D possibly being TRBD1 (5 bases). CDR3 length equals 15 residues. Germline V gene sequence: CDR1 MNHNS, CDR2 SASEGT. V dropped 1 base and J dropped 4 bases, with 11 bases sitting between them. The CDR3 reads CASSEVGGRGNTIYF. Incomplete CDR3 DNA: TGTGCCAGCAGTGAAGTTGGGGGGAGGGGAAACACC.

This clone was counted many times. The CDR3 here is CASSRTENLNTEAFF. CDR3 DNA (partial): TGTGCCAGCAGCCGGACAGAAAACCTGAACACTGAA. The chain joins TRBV5-5 to TRBJ1-1; tentative D call: TRBD1 (6 bases). The CDR3 end lies 3 residues beyond the end of the read and is filled in from the germline J gene. The germline V gene encodes CDR1 SGHKS and CDR2 YYEKEE (reference sequence). The CDR3 covers 15 residues. Trimming removed 4 bases from V and 0 bases from J, with 13 bases in between.

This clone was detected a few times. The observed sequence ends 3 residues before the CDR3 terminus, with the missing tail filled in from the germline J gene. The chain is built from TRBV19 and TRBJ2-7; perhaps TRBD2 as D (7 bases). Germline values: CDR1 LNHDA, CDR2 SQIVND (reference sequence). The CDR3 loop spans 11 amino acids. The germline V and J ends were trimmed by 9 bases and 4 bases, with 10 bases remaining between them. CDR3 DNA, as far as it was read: TGTGCCAGCGGGGGGCCTTACGAG. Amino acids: CASGGPYE. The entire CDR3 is CASGGPYEQYF. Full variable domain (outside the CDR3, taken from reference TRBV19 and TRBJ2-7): DGGITQSPKYLFRKEGQNVTLSCEQNLNHDAMYWYRQDPGQGLRLIYYSQIVNDFQKGDIAEGYSVSREKKESFPLTVTSAQKNPTAFYLCASGGPYEQYFGPGTRLTVT.

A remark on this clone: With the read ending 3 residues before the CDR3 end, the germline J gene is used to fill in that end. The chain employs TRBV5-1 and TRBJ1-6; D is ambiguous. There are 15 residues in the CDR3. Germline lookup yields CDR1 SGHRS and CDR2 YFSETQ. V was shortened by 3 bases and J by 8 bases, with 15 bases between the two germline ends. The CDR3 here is CASSSRTDGDSPLHF. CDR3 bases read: TGCGCCAGCAGCTCTCGGACTGATGGGGATTCACCC.

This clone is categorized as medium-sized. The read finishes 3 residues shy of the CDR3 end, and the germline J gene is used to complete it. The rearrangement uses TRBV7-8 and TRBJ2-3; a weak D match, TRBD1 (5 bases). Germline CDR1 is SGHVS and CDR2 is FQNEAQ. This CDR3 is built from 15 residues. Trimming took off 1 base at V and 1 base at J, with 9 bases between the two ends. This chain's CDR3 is CASSLVDIGTDTQYF. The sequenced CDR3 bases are TGTGCCAGCAGCTTAGTGGACATAGGCACAGATACG.

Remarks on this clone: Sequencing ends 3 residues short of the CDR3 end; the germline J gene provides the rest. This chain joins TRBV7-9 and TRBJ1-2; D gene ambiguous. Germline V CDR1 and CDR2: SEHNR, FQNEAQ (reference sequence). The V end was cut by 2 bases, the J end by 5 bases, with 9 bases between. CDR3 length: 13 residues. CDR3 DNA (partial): TGTGCCAGCAGCTTAAGTTTACAGTATGGC. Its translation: CASSLSLQYG. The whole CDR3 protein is CASSLSLQYGYTF.

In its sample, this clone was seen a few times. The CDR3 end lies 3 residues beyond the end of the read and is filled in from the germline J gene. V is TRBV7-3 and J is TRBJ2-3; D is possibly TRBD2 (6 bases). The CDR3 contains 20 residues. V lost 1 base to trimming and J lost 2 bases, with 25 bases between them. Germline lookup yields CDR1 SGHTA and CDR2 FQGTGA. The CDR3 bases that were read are TGTGCCAGCAGCTTAAGAGCCCCAGCTCTCGTCCGCGGGGCCACAGATACG. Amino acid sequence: CASSLRAPALVRGATDT. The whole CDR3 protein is CASSLRAPALVRGATDTQYF. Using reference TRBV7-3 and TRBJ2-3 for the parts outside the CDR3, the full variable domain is GAGVSQTPSNKVTEKGKYVELRCDPISGHTALYWYRQSLGQGPEFLIYFQGTGAADDSGLPNDRFFAVRPEGSVSTLKIQRTERGDSAVYLCASSLRAPALVRGATDTQYFGPGTRLTVL.

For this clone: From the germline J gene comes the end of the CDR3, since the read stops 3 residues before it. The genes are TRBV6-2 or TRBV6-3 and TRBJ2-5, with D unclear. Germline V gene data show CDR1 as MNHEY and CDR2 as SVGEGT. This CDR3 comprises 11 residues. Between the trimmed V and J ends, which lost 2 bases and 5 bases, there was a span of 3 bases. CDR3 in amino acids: CASSYLETQYF. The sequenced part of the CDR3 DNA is TGTGCCAGCAGTTACCTGGAGACC.

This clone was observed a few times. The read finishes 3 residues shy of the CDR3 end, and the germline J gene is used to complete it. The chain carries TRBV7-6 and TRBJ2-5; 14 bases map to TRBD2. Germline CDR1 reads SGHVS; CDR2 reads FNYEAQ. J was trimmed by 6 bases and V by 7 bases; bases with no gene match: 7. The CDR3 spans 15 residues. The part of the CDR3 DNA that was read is TGTGCCAGCACCTTCGGGACTAGCGGGGGACAGACC. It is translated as CASTFGTSGGQT. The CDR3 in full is CASTFGTSGGQTQYF.